Below, 5 T cell receptor beta chains from the same sample are listed, as sequenced in a study of cytomegalovirus exposure and HLA in healthy donors. The PCR had 60 Vbeta and 13 Jbeta primers. The data were produced by immunoSEQ multiplex PCR, yet TCRdb's version contains in-frame clones alone and is incomplete. Found here are roughly 99,000 clones, more than 65% of them singletons; the top ten hold about 2.2%. The sequenced sample consisted of PBMCs. These receptor sequences come from a young man in good health and CMV-seronegative.

This clone was recorded only once. V gene TRBV27 combines with J gene TRBJ2-7, with TRBD1 identical over 10 bases. The V segment lost 8 bases and the J segment 5 bases; nucleotides outside the gene matches: 3. Germline loops: CDR1 MNHEY, CDR2 SMNVEV (reference sequence). The CDR3 spans 12 residues. CDR3 amino acids: CASAGQGDEQYF. In nucleotides, the CDR3 is TGTGCCAGCGCCGGACAGGGGGACGAGCAGTACTTC.

The rearrangement links TRBV5-4 to TRBJ2-3; tentatively, D is TRBD2 (6 bases). The V and J ends lost 4 bases and 2 bases respectively, with 11 bases between them. The CDR3 consists of 14 residues. Germline V gene sequence: CDR1 SGHNT, CDR2 YYREEE (reference sequence). The CDR3 DNA is TGTGCCAGCAGCCCTGGGGGGAACACAGATACGCAGTATTTT. Protein product: CASSPGGNTDTQYF.

This clone is a singleton in its sample. This chain joins TRBV10-3 and TRBJ2-1, with 13 bases fitting TRBD2. J gave up 1 base and V 6 bases, and 3 bases lay outside the gene matches. Per the germline V gene, CDR1 is ENHRY and CDR2 is SYGVKD. The CDR3 contains 16 residues. The CDR3 spells CAIRRLAGGSYNEQFF. CDR3 sequence (DNA): TGTGCCATCAGAAGACTAGCGGGGGGATCCTACAATGAGCAGTTCTTC.

The chain couples TRBV4-2 to TRBJ2-7; possibly TRBD2 for D (6 bases). Between the trimmed V and J ends, which lost 6 bases and 3 bases, there was a span of 18 bases. The germline V gene encodes CDR1 LGHNA and CDR2 YNFKEQ. This CDR3 spans 15 amino acids. The CDR3 DNA is TGTGCCAGCAGATCTCGGCGGGATGGGGTCTACGAGCAGTACTTC. Translation: CASRSRRDGVYEQYF.

As DNA, the CDR3 is TGTGCCAGCAGCCCGGGACTAGCGGGCAACAATGAGCAGTTCTTC. Translating it yields CASSPGLAGNNEQFF. This chain connects TRBV7-2 to TRBJ2-1; TRBD2 matches at 12 bases. The germline V gene has CDR1 SGHTA and CDR2 FQGNSA. The ends lost 5 bases at V and 5 bases at J; junction bases unmatched: 4. The CDR3 is made up of 15 amino acids.